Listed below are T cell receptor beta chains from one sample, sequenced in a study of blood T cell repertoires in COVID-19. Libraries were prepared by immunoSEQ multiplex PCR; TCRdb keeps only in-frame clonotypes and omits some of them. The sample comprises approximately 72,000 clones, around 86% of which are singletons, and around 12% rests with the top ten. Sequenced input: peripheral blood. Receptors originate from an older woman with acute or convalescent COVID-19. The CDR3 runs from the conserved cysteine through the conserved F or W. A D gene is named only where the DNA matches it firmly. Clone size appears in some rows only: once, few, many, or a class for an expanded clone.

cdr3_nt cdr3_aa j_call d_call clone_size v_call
TGTGCCAGCAGTTCTAGGGGGCCCGGGCAGTTCTTC CASSSRGPGQFF TRBJ2-1 TRBD1 . TRBV6-5
TGCACCAGTCCGGGACAGGGGGCAGGGTATGGCTACACCTTC CTSPGQGAGYGYTF TRBJ1-2 . once TRBV1
TGTGCCAGCAGCCAGGGGGGGACAGGGCCTAGGGCACCCCTCCACTTT CASSQGGTGPRAPLHF TRBJ1-6 TRBD1 few TRBV3-1/TRBV3-2
TGTGCCAGCAGGACAGGGAGAATGGATAATTCACCCCTCCACTTT CASRTGRMDNSPLHF TRBJ1-6 TRBD1 . TRBV6-5
TGTGCCAGCAGACAGGGACAGGCGAACTATGGCTACACCTTC CASRQGQANYGYTF TRBJ1-2 TRBD1 . TRBV5-4
TGTGCCAGCAGCTTAGGCGTCTTGGGGACAGGGCGCTCTGGGGCCAACGTCCTGACTTTC CASSLGVLGTGRSGANVLTF TRBJ2-6 TRBD1 . TRBV11-3
TGTGCCAGCAGTGAAGCGCCGGGGGGGACCTACGAGCAGTACTTC CASSEAPGGTYEQYF TRBJ2-7 TRBD2 . TRBV2
TGCGCCAGCAGCCGGGGGGACAGGCCGACTAATGAAAAACTGTTTTTT CASSRGDRPTNEKLFF TRBJ1-4 TRBD1 . TRBV5-1
TGTGCCAGCAGCTTCGACAGGGGTGATCAGCCCCAGCATTTT CASSFDRGDQPQHF TRBJ1-5 TRBD1 . TRBV7-8
TGTGCCAGCAGGGGACAGAGAACCTACGAGCAGTACTTC CASRGQRTYEQYF TRBJ2-7 TRBD1 . TRBV6-5
TGTGCCAGCAGCCAAGCAGGGGTCGGGTCCCAGTACTTC CASSQAGVGSQYF TRBJ2-5 . . TRBV3-1/TRBV3-2
TGTGCCAGCAGCGTTCGGGACAGGGGAGGGCATGGCTACACCTTC CASSVRDRGGHGYTF TRBJ1-2 TRBD1 . TRBV9
TGTGCCAGCAGTTCCCTCCCCCCTGGGGCCAACGTCCTGACTTTC CASSSLPPGANVLTF TRBJ2-6 . . TRBV7-3
TGTGCCAGCAGCGACGGGAGGGGGGGAGAAGACAATGAGCAGTTCTTC CASSDGRGGEDNEQFF TRBJ2-1 . few TRBV21-1
TGTGCCAGCAGCCCGTTCTTAGGAGCATCCTACGAGCAGTACTTC CASSPFLGASYEQYF TRBJ2-7 . . TRBV5-4
TGTGCCAGCAGTCCCGGGACAGGTAACAATGAGCAGTTCTTC CASSPGTGNNEQFF TRBJ2-1 TRBD1 . TRBV11-2
TGTGCCAGCAGCCTAAGGACTAGCTCTGGGGAGCTGTTTTTT CASSLRTSSGELFF TRBJ2-2 TRBD2 . TRBV7-2
TGTGCCACCACGGGGGGGATAGCGGAGCCAACCCAAGAGACCCAGTACTTC CATTGGIAEPTQETQYF TRBJ2-5 TRBD2 . TRBV7-3
TGTGCCAGCAGTTCACCCCGAGTGAACACTGAAGCTTTCTTT CASSSPRVNTEAFF TRBJ1-1 . . TRBV6-5
TGTGCCAGCAGTTCTCCCAACAGGGCCAATAATGAAAAACTGTTTTTT CASSSPNRANNEKLFF TRBJ1-4 . . TRBV6-5
TGTGCCAGCAGCGTCCCCGGGACAGGGAGCTACGAGCAGTACTTC CASSVPGTGSYEQYF TRBJ2-7 TRBD1 . TRBV9
TGTGCCAGCAGCTATCCCCAATCGGCGGGGGCTCTGGATGAGCAGTTCTTC CASSYPQSAGALDEQFF TRBJ2-1 . . TRBV27
TGTGCCAGCAGTTCCGGACTAGCGGGGGGGCGGACCGGGGAGCTGTTTTTT CASSSGLAGGRTGELFF TRBJ2-2 TRBD2 . TRBV7-8
TGTGCCAGCAGCGTAGTACTAGCGGGGAACACCGGGGAGCTGTTTTTT CASSVVLAGNTGELFF TRBJ2-2 TRBD2 . TRBV9
TGTGCCAGCAGCTTGGGGCGGATGACAGATACGCAGTATTTT CASSLGRMTDTQYF TRBJ2-3 . . TRBV7-8
TGTGCCAGCAGTGACCTGTGGCTGAGCAATCAGCCCCAGCATTTT CASSDLWLSNQPQHF TRBJ1-5 . . TRBV6-1
TGTGCCAGCCGCGTGGGCATTGAAGCTTTCTTT CASRVGIEAFF TRBJ1-1 . . TRBV2
TGTGCCAGCAGCTTGGTGGCGGGGTTCACAGATACGCAGTATTTT CASSLVAGFTDTQYF TRBJ2-3 . . TRBV5-4
TGTGCCAGCAGGAATATCGGGTACAGGGTAGCAGATACGCAGTATTTT CASRNIGYRVADTQYF TRBJ2-3 . . TRBV21-1
TGTGCCAGTAGTAAGGGAGACAGGTCGTCAGATACGCAGTATTTT CASSKGDRSSDTQYF TRBJ2-3 . . TRBV19
TGTGCCAGCTCACTGGGGGAGGGCACTGAAGCTTTCTTT CASSLGEGTEAFF TRBJ1-1 . once TRBV18
TGTGCCAGCAGTGAAGTAGGGACACGCGGGGAGCTGTTTTTT CASSEVGTRGELFF TRBJ2-2 . . TRBV2
TGTGCCAGCACAGCTAGCGGGGATGTCTATGAGCAGTTCTTC CASTASGDVYEQFF TRBJ2-1 TRBD2 . TRBV6-5
TGTGCCAGCAGCCAAGGCACACAAAGGAACACCGGGGAGCTGTTTTTT CASSQGTQRNTGELFF TRBJ2-2 . once TRBV4-2
TGTGCCAGCAGCCTCCTAGCTGGATACAATGAGCAGTTCTTC CASSLLAGYNEQFF TRBJ2-1 . . TRBV3-1/TRBV3-2
TGTGCCAGCAGCCCTGGGACTAGCAGTTCCTACGAGCAGTACTTC CASSPGTSSSYEQYF TRBJ2-7 TRBD2 . TRBV7-6
TGTGCCAGCAGCCGAAACAGGGGCAATGAGCAGTTCTTC CASSRNRGNEQFF TRBJ2-1 TRBD1 . TRBV5-6
TGTGCCAGCAGCGTAGCTATGAATCCTAACACTGAAGCTTTCTTT CASSVAMNPNTEAFF TRBJ1-1 . once TRBV9
TGTGCCAGCAGTTTACGTGACGGCATTCCGGGAGCAGATACGCAGTATTTT CASSLRDGIPGADTQYF TRBJ2-3 . . TRBV27
TGTGCCAGCAGCAAGGGGGACCCGGGGCACTATGGCTACACCTTC CASSKGDPGHYGYTF TRBJ1-2 . once TRBV7-2
TGTGCCAGCAGCCGTCTCAGGGGACCCTACGAGCAGTACTTC CASSRLRGPYEQYF TRBJ2-7 . once TRBV3-1/TRBV3-2
TGTGCCAGCAGTGATCCTATGCTCGAATCGGGCTACAATGAGCAGTTCTTC CASSDPMLESGYNEQFF TRBJ2-1 . once TRBV2
TGTGCCAGCAGCTGGCCGGGACAGGGTCGGTACGAGCAGTACTTC CASSWPGQGRYEQYF TRBJ2-7 TRBD1 . TRBV7-2
TGTGCCAGTACAACACGAGGTAGTCGGGAAAAACTGTTTTTT CASTTRGSREKLFF TRBJ1-4 . once TRBV7-8
TGTGCCAGCAGCTTAGGAGGGTTCACAGATACGCAGTATTTT CASSLGGFTDTQYF TRBJ2-3 . . TRBV7-6
TGTGCCAGCGGGACGTTGGGGGACAGGGGGCTTAAAAAAGCTTTCTTT CASGTLGDRGLKKAFF TRBJ1-1 TRBD1 . TRBV5-6
TGTGCCAGCAGCAATAGCGGGGGGCGCGAGACCCAGTACTTC CASSNSGGRETQYF TRBJ2-5 TRBD2 few TRBV6-5
TGTGCCAGCAGCTCCTCTAGCGGGGGTCTGACCGGGGAGCTGTTTTTT CASSSSSGGLTGELFF TRBJ2-2 TRBD2 . TRBV7-3
TGTGCCAGCAGCGCCCGAGGGGGAATTGGCGGGGAGCTGTTTTTT CASSARGGIGGELFF TRBJ2-2 . . TRBV5-6
TGTGCCAGCAGTCTGGCTGGCACGATGCTAGCGGGGTATGGCAATGAGCAGTTCTTC CASSLAGTMLAGYGNEQFF TRBJ2-1 TRBD2 . TRBV27
TGCGCCAGCAGCGCACTCACCAACAGGAACTCACCCCTCCACTTT CASSALTNRNSPLHF TRBJ1-6 . . TRBV5-1
TGTGCCAGCAGCCACTCAGTCAGGCTAGGCCCGACGGGGTACGAGCAGTACTTC CASSHSVRLGPTGYEQYF TRBJ2-7 . . TRBV3-1/TRBV3-2
TGCAGGGGACAGGGAAACTATGGCTACACCTTC CRGQGNYGYTF TRBJ1-2 TRBD1 few TRBV20-1
TGTGCCAGCAGCTTGGCCCTAGCGAACACTGAAGCTTTCTTT CASSLALANTEAFF TRBJ1-1 . . TRBV5-4